This TCR beta chain came from a study of cytomegalovirus exposure and HLA in healthy donors. Comments on this clone: Its antigen is unknown.

The CDR3 runs to 14 residues. Germline-derived CDR1 and CDR2 are SGHNT and YYREEE (reference sequence). With V trimmed by 7 bases and J by 0 bases, 4 bases remained unmatched. General study findings and limits: Roughly uniform sequencing depth across donors was assumed, possibly incorrectly.

In the PCR, 60 Vbeta and 13 Jbeta primers were used. Repertoires were generated with immunoSEQ multiplex PCR, while TCRdb's copy carries only in-frame clones and drops some. The table shows around 110,000 clones, with around three quarters occurring only once. Sequencing input: PBMCs. The origin of this receptor is a man younger than 40 in good health and CMV-seronegative. The genes are TRBV5-4 and TRBJ1-5; 7 bases agree with TRBD1. CDR3 residues: CASGQDYSNQPQHF. The CDR3 DNA is TGTGCCAGCGGACAGGACTATAGCAATCAGCCCCAGCATTTT.